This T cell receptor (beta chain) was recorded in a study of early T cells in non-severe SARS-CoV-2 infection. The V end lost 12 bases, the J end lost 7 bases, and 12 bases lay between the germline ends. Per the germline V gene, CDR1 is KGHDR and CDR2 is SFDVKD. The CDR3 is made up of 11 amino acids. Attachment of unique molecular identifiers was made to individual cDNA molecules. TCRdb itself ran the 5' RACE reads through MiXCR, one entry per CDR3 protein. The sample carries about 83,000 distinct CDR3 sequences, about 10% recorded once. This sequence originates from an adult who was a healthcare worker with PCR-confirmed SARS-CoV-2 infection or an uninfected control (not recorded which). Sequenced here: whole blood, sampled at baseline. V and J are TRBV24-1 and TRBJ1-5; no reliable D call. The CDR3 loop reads CAPKTGQPQHF. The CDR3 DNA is TGTGCCCCCAAAACGGGGCAGCCCCAGCATTTT.